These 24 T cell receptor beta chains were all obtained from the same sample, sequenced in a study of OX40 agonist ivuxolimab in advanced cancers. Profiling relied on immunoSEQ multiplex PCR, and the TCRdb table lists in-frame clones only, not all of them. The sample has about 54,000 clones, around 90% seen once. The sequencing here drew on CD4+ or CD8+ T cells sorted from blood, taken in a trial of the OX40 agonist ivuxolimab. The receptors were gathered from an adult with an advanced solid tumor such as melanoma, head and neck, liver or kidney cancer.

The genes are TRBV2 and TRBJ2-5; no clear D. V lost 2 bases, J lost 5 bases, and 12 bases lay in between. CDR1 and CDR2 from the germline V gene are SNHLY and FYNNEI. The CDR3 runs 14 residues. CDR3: CASSEPRLGETQYF. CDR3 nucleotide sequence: TGTGCCAGCAGTGAACCTAGGTTAGGGGAGACCCAGTACTTC.

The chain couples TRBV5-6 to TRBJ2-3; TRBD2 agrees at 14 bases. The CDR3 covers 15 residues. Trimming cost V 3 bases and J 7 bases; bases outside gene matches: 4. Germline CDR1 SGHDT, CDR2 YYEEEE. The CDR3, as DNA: TGTGCCAGCAGCTGGGGGACTAGCGGGAGCCATACGCAGTATTTT. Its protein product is CASSWGTSGSHTQYF.

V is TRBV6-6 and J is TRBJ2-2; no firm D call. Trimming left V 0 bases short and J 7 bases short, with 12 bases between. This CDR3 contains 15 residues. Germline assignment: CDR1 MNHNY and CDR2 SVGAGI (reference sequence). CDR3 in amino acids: CASSYSLWVSGELFF. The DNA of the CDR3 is TGTGCCAGCAGTTACTCCCTATGGGTCAGCGGGGAGCTGTTTTTT.

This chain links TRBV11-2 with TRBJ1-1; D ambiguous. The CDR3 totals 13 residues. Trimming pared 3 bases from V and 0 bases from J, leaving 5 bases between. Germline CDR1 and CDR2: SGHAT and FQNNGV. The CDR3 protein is CASSFLMNTEAFF. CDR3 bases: TGTGCCAGCAGCTTCCTCATGAACACTGAAGCTTTCTTT.

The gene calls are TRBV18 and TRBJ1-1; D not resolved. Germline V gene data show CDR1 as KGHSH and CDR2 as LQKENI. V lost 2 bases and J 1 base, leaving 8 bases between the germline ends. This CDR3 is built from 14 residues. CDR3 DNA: TGTGCCAGCTCACCAGGGGTTTCGAACACTGAAGCTTTCTTT. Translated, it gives CASSPGVSNTEAFF.

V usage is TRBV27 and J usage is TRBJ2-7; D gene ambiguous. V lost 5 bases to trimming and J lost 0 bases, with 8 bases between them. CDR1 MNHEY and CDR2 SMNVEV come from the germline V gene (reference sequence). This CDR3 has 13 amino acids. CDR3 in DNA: TGTGCCAGCAGTACGGAAAGCTCCTACGAGCAGTACTTC. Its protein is CASSTESSYEQYF.

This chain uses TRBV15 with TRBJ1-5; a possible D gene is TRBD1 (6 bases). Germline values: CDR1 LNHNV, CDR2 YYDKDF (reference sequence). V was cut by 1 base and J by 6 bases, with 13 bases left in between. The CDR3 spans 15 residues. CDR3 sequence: CATSRVEQGSQPQHF. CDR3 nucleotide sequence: TGTGCCACCAGCAGAGTCGAACAGGGCAGTCAGCCCCAGCATTTT.

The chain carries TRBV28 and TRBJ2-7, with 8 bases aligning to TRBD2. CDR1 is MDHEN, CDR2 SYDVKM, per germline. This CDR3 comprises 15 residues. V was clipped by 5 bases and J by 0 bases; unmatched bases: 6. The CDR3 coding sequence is TGTGCCAGCAGTCTTCAGCGGGGGCTCTCCTACGAGCAGTACTTC. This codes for CASSLQRGLSYEQYF.

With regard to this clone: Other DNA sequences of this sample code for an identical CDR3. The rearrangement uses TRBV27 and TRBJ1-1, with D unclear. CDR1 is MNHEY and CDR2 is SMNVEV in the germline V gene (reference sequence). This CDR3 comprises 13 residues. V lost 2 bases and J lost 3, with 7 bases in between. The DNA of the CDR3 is TGTGCCAGCAGTTTAGGTCGGGACACTGAAGCTTTCTTT. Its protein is CASSLGRDTEAFF.

The CDR3 DNA reads TGTGCCAGCAGTTTCGACAGCTTCCGGAGCTCCTACGAGCAGTACTTC. Protein: CASSFDSFRSSYEQYF. V and J are TRBV6-6 and TRBJ2-7, with D tentatively TRBD1 (5 bases). In germline, CDR1 is MNHNY, CDR2 SVGAGI (reference sequence). V was pared by 4 bases and J by 0 bases, with 16 bases between. The CDR3 has 16 residues.

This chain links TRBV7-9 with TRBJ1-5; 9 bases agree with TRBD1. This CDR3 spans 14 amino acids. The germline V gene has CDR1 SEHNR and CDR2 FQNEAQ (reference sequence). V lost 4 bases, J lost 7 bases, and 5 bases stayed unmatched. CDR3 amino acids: CASSSGQGHQPQHF. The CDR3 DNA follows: TGTGCCAGCAGCTCGGGACAGGGACACCAGCCCCAGCATTTT.

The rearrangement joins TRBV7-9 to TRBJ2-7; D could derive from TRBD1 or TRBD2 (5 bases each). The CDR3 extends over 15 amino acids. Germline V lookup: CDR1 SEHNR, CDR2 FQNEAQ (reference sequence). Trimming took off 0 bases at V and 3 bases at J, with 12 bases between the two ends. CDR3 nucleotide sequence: TGTGCCAGCAGCTTAGCCCCAGGGACCGTCTACGAGCAGTACTTC. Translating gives CASSLAPGTVYEQYF.

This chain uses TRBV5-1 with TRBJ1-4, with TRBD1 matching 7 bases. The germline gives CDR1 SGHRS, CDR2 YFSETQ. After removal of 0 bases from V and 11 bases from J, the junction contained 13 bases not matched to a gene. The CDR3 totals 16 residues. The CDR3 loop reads CASSLEDLTGKDKLFF. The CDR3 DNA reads TGCGCCAGCAGCTTGGAAGATCTGACAGGGAAAGACAAACTGTTTTTT.

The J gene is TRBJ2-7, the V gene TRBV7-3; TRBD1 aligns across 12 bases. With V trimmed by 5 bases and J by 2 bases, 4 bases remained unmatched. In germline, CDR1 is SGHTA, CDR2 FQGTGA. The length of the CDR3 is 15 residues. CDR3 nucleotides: TGTGCCAGCAGCCCCCGGGACAGGGGGCCCTACGAGCAGTACTTC. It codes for CASSPRDRGPYEQYF.

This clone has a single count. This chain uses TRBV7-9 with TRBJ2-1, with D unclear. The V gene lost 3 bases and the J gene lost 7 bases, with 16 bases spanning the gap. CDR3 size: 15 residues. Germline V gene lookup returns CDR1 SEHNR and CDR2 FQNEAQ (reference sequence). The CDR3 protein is CASSFPTVTRNEQFF. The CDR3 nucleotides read TGTGCCAGCAGCTTCCCGACTGTCACGCGAAATGAGCAGTTCTTC. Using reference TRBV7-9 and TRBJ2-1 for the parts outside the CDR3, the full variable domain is DTGVSQNPRHKITKRGQNVTFRCDPISEHNRLYWYRQTLGQGPEFLTYFQNEAQLEKSRLLSDRFSAERPKGSFSTLEIQRTEQGDSAMYLCASSFPTVTRNEQFFGPGTRLTVL.

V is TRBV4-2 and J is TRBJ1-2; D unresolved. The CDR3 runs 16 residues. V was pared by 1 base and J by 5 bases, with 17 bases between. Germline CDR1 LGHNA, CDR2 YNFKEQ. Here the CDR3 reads CASSQVEDLSRYGYTF. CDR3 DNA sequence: TGTGCCAGCAGCCAAGTTGAGGACTTGAGTCGGTATGGCTACACCTTC.

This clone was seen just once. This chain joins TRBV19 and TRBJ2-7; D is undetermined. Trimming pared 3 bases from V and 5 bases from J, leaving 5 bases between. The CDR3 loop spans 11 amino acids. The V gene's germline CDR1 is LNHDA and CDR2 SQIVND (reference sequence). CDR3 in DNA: TGTGCCAGTAGTATTAACGACGAGCAGTACTTC. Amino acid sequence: CASSINDEQYF.

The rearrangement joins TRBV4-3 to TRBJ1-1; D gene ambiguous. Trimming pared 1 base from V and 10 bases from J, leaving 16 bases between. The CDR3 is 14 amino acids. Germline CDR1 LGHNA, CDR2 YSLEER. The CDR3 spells CASSQGTDSTIAFF. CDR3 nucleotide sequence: TGCGCCAGCAGCCAAGGGACGGACTCTACTATAGCTTTCTTT.

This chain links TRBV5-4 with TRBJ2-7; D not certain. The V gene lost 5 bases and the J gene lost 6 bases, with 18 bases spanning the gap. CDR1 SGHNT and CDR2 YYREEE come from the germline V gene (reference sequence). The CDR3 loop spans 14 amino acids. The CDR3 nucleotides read TGTGCCAGCAGACAGTCTGGGGTCTGGAGCGAGCAGTACTTC. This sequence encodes CASRQSGVWSEQYF.

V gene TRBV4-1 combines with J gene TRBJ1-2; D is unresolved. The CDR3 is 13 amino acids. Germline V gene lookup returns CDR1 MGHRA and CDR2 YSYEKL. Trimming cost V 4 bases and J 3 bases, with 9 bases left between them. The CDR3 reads CASSPLGDYGYTF. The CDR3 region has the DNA TGCGCCAGCAGCCCCCTGGGAGACTATGGCTACACCTTC.

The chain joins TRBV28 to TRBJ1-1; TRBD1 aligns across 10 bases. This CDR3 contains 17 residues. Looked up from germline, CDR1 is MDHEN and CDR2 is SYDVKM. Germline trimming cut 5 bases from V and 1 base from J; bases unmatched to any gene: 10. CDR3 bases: TGTGCCAGCAGTCCACGGGACAGGGGAAGGGCGAACACTGAAGCTTTCTTT. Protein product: CASSPRDRGRANTEAFF.

The CDR3 is CASSVVGGHTEAFF. The CDR3 DNA follows: TGTGCCAGCAGCGTAGTTGGGGGGCACACTGAAGCTTTCTTT. V is TRBV9 and J is TRBJ1-1; maybe TRBD1 (6 bases). Per germline, CDR1 SGDLS and CDR2 YYNGEE. V shed 0 bases and J shed 3 bases, with 9 bases lying between them. The CDR3 spans 14 residues.

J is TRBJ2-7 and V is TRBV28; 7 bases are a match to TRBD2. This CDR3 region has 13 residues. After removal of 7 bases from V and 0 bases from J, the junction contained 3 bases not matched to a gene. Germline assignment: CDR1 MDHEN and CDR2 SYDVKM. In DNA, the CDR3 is TGTGCCAGCACCTGGGAGGGCTCCTACGAGCAGTACTTC. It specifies CASTWEGSYEQYF.

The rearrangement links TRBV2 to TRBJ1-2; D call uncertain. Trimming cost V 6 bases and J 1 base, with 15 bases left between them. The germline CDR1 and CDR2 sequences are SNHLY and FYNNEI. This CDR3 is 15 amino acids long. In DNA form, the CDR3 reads TGTGCCAGCAGGGGAGACCCGTCGGGTAACTATGGCTACACCTTC. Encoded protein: CASRGDPSGNYGYTF.